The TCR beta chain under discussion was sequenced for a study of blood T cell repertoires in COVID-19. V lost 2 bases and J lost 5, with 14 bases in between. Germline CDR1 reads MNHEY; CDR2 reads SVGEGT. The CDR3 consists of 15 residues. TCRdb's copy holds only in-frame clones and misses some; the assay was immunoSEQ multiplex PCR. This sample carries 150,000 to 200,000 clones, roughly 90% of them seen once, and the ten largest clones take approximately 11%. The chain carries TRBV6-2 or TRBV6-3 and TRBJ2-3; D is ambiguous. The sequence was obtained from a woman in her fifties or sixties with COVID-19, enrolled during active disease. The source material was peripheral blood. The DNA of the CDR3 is TGTGCCAGCAGTTACAGCCCCTCACTACGAGATACGCAGTATTTT. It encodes CASSYSPSLRDTQYF.